This T cell receptor beta chain was obtained from a study of a mutant IDH1 vaccine in newly diagnosed glioma. Profiled with immunoSEQ multiplex PCR; TCRdb holds only in-frame clones, not every one. The sample contains 23,000 or so clones, approximately 90% of which appear only once. The V gene end was trimmed by 2 bases and the J gene end by 3 bases; junction bases not matched to a gene: 3. The CDR3 contains 15 residues. Germline V gene sequence: CDR1 MNHEY, CDR2 SVGAGI. Specified time point: baseline, week 1 (first vaccination visit). Specified treatment: pre-vaccination baseline after standard-of-care therapy. Astrocytomas that were new, WHO grade 3 or 4, IDH1-mutant and ATRX-lost were present in the donors.

The TCR was taken from a man between 25 and 39 years old with glioma. The sequencing used PBMCs, collected from a glioma patient treated with radiotherapy, temozolomide or both. V usage is TRBV6-5 and J usage is TRBJ2-7; 11 nucleotides agree with TRBD2. The CDR3: CASSYVLAGVYEQYF. The CDR3 DNA is TGTGCCAGCAGTTACGTACTAGCGGGAGTCTACGAGCAGTACTTC.